This T cell receptor (beta chain) comes out of a study of T cells expressing NK-cell markers. With the 5' RACE reads reprocessed, TCRdb shows one record per CDR3 protein and no DNA. This table lists 200,000 to 300,000 distinct CDR3 sequences. Germline loops: CDR1 DFQATT, CDR2 SNEGSKA (reference sequence). The CDR3 spans 13 residues. This rearrangement joins TRBV20-1 to TRBJ2-1. This TCR came from a woman aged 18 to 69 in good health. The sample was blood T cells: a sorted CD56 or NKG2C T cell subset, CD4+ or CD8+ T cells, or bulk PBMC T cells (not recorded which). CDR3 in amino acids: CSAKVGTYNEQFF.